This T cell receptor (beta chain) was documented in a study of shared clonotypes between healthy human individuals. Study-wide findings and caveats: Compared with clonotypes that all four donors shared, non-shared clonotypes had lower generation probabilities.

Positively selected for CCR7, the CD45RO-negative cells used as naive CD8 cells excluded terminally differentiated effector memory CD45RA+ cells. This clone was seen only once. Its antigen remains unidentified. Clones were sequenced by immunoSEQ multiplex PCR, and TCRdb holds only the in-frame ones, with some missing. The table has about 2,100,000 clones, under 95% seen once. The specimen was naive CD8+ T cells from PBMCs. The receptor comes from a man younger than 35 in good health. Some clones in this sample may be carry-over from other donors' samples.

The CDR3 nucleotides read TGTGCCAGCAGTTACGAGGCCGGCGGGAGCGCAGATACGCAGTATTTT. Translating it yields CASSYEAGGSADTQYF. The chain joins TRBV6-6 to TRBJ2-3, with 7 nucleotides matching TRBD2. The CDR3 contains 16 residues. The ends lost 2 bases at V and 4 bases at J; junction bases unmatched: 9. Germline CDR1 and CDR2: MNHNY and SVGAGI (reference sequence).